This T cell receptor beta chain is from a study of CD4+ T cells in melanoma. Study results and caveats: A reported correlation linked neoantigen-specific CD4+ T cells to CD8+, macrophage and B cell function.

V lost 0 bases and J lost 5, with 5 bases in between. CDR3 length: 13 residues. On this clone itself: Its specificity is not known.

The data were produced by immunoSEQ multiplex PCR, yet TCRdb's version contains in-frame clones alone and is incomplete. The table records about 21,000 clones, roughly 78% of them present only once. This sequence was found in a human donor with melanoma. V is TRBV23-1 and J is TRBJ1-5; D call uncertain. TRBV23-1 is marked as an open reading frame, function uncertain. The CDR3 protein is CASSQSRDQPQHF. CDR3 DNA: TGCGCCAGCAGTCAATCCCGGGATCAGCCCCAGCATTTT.